This T cell receptor (beta chain) was identified during a study of OX40 agonist ivuxolimab in advanced cancers. The V and J ends lost 6 bases and 6 bases respectively, with 18 bases between them. This CDR3 has 15 amino acids. Per the germline V gene, CDR1 is LNHDA and CDR2 is SQIVND (reference sequence). Repertoires were generated with immunoSEQ multiplex PCR, while TCRdb's copy carries only in-frame clones and drops some. Of 65,000 to 85,000 clones in the sample, under 90% were seen once. The chain recombines TRBV19 with TRBJ2-4, with D possibly called TRBD1 or TRBD2 (5 bases each). Specimen: CD4+ or CD8+ T cells sorted from blood, collected in a trial of the OX40 agonist ivuxolimab. This clonotype originated in an adult with an advanced solid tumor such as melanoma, head and neck, liver or kidney cancer. The CDR3 protein is CASSLSWGLGNIQYF. CDR3 in DNA: TGTGCCAGTAGCCTGAGTTGGGGGTTGGGAAACATTCAGTACTTC.